The T cell receptor beta chain described here comes from a study of T-cell reconstitution after alpha-beta-depleted transplantation in children. Preparation of the TCRbeta library was carried out with unique molecular identifiers. Each CDR3 protein is one row after TCRdb ran MiXCR on the PCR reads. The sample carries about 260,000 distinct CDR3 sequences, roughly 7.7% recorded once. This clonotype was seen ten or more times. Its antigen remains unknown. Study-wide findings and caveats: The authors attributed T-cell counts and diversity one year after transplant mostly to newly produced T cells. In patients about two months after transplant, alpha-beta T cells reportedly arose from several hundred expanded graft clones.

CDR1 is MNHNS and CDR2 is SASEGT in the germline V gene. V shed 1 base and J shed 6 bases, with 13 bases lying between them. This CDR3 spans 15 amino acids. The receptor's source is a male patient aged 10 to 17 who had a stem cell transplant for acute lymphoblastic leukemia, so the T cells may come from the graft donor. The V call is TRBV6-1, the J call TRBJ2-1; maybe TRBD1 (5 bases). The sample here was PBMCs, mostly from graft donor cells, taken 180 days after TCRalphabeta/CD19-depleted stem cell transplant. This chain's CDR3 is CASSEVVGHTNEQFF. Written as DNA, the CDR3 is TGTGCCAGCAGTGAAGTGGTAGGACACACCAATGAGCAGTTCTTC.